The clone carrying this T cell receptor (beta chain) showed up just a few times. Antigen unknown. Germline values: CDR1 SGHRS, CDR2 YFSETQ. The CDR3 has 16 amino acids. Deletions cut 2 bases from V and 0 bases from J, with 12 bases between. This specimen belongs to a study of cytomegalovirus exposure and HLA in healthy donors. General study points: There were some public TCRs occurring in many donors, but most TCR sequences were rare.

Primers included in the PCR were 60 Vbeta and 13 Jbeta primers. Original methodology: Unique TCR beta chains numbered about 79 million in a later analysis, with roughly 9.9 million shared. Repertoires were generated with immunoSEQ multiplex PCR, while TCRdb's copy carries only in-frame clones and drops some. D and trimming come from the DNA, and the V and J calls and clone size come from that table. Among around 190,000 clones listed, roughly 75% were seen once. The chain uses TRBV5-1 and TRBJ2-1, with a weak D call TRBD1 (6 bases). Sequencing was carried out using PBMCs. This receptor was obtained from a man aged 40-49 years in good health and CMV-seronegative. CDR3 in DNA: TGCGCCAGCAGCTTTACCCCAGGGGACTCCTACAATGAGCAGTTCTTC. Translation gives CASSFTPGDSYNEQFF. Together with reference TRBV5-1 and TRBJ2-1, the CDR3 gives the full variable domain: KAGVTQTPRYLIKTRGQQVTLSCSPISGHRSVSWYQQTPGQGLQFLFEYFSETQRNKGNFPGRFSGRQFSNSRSEMNVSTLELGDSALYLCASSFTPGDSYNEQFFGPGTRLTVL.